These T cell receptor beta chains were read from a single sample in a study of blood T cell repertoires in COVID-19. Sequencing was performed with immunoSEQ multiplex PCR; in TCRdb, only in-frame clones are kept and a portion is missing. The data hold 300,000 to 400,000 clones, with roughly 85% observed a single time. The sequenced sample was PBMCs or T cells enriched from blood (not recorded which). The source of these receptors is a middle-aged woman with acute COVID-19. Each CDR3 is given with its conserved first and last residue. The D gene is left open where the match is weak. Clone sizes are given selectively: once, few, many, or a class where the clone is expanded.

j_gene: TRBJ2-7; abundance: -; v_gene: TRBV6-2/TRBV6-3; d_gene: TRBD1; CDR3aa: CASSHSGTGGYEQYF
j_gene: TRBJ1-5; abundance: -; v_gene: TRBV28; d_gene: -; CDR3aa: CASSPRQSYSNQPQHF
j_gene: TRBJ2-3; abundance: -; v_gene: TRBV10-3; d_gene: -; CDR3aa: CAITRQRSATSTDTQYF
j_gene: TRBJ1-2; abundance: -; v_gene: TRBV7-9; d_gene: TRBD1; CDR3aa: CASSFGTGGDGYTF
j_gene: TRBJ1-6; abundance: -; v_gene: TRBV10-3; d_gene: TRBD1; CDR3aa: CAISEQDRGASPLHF
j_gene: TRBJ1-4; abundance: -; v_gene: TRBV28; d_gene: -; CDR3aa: CASRNHQGANEKLFF
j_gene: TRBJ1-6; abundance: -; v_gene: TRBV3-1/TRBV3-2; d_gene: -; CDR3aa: CASSRRGASPLHF
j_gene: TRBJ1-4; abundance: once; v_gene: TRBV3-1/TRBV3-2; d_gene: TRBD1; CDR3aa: CASRLQGAGEKLFF
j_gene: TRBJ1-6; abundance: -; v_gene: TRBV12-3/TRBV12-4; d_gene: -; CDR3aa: CASRHPHSPLHF
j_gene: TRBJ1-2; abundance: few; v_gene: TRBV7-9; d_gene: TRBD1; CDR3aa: CASSSGQGYGYTF
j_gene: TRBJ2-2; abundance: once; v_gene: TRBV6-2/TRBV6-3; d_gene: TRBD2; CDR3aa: CASSYMASSGILNTGELFF
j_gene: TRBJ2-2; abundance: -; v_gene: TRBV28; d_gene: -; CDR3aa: CASSPTPRDWQRNTGELFF
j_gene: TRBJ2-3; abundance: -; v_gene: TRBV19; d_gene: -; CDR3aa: CASSIAPAGSTDTQYF
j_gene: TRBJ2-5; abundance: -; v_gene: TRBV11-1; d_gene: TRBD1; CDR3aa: CASSSGTGWDGTQYF
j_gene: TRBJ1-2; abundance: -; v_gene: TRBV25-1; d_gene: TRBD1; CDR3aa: CASSRTGRNYGYTF
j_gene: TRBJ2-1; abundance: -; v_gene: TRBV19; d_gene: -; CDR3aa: CASRSQAVNEQFF
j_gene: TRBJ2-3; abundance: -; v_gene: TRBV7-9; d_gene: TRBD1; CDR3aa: CASSIGDRGTDTQYF
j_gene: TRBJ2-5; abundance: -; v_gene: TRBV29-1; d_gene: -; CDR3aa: CSVHGGPKRETQYF
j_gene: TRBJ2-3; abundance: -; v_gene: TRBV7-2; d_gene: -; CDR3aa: CASSYRGAPTDTQYF
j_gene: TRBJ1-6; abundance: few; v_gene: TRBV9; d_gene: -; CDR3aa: CASSTQGNNSPLHF
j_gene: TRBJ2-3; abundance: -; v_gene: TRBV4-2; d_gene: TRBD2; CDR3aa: CASSQDVLAGGTDTQYF
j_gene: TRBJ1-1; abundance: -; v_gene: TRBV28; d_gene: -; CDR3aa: CASSFLSGVGENTEAFF
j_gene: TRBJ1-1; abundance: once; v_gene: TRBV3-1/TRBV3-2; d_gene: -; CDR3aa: CASSPGTLNTEAFF
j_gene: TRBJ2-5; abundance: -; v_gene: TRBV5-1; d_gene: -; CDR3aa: CASSLAVVAAQETQYF
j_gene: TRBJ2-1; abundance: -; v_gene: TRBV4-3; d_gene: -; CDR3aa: CASSLEPQGYNEQFF
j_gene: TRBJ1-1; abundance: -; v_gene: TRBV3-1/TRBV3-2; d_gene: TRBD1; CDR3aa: CASSPGQGATEAFF
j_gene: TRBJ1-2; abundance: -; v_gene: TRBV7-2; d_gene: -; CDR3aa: CASSVGGSLGYTF
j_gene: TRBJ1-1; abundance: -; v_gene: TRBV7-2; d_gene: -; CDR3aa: CASSLGGLNTEAFF
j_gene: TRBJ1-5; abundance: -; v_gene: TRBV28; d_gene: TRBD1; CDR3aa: CASTRGQGARQPQHF
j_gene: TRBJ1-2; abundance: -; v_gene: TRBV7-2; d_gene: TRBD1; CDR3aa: CASSLGDRAGYGYTF
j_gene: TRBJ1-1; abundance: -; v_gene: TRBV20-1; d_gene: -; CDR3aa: CSAPKEVEAFF
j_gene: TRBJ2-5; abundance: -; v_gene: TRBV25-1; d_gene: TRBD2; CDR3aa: CASSPAVSGAETQYF
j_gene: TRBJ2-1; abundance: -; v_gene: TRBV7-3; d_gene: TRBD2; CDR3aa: CASSLTPGGAINEQFF
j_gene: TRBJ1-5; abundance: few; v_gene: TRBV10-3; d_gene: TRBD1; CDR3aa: CAISEGGTGGGQPQHF
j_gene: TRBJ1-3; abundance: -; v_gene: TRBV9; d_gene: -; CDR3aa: CASSVGGLDAGNTIYF
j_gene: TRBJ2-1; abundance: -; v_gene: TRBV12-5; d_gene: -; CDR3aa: CASVYSGTYNEQFF
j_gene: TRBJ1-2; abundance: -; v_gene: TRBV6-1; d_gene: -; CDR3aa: CASSEALPTYGSYGYTF
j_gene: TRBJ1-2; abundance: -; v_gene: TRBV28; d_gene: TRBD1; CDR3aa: CASSLFEYRGASYGYTF
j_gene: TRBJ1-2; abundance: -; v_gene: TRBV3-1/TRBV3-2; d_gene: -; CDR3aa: CASSQERKGVGGYTF
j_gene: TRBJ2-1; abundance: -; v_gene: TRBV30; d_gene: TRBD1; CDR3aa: CACRTGFQPGDYNEQFF
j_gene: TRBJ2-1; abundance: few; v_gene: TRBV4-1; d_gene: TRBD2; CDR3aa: CASSQDLFGLAGGVEQFF